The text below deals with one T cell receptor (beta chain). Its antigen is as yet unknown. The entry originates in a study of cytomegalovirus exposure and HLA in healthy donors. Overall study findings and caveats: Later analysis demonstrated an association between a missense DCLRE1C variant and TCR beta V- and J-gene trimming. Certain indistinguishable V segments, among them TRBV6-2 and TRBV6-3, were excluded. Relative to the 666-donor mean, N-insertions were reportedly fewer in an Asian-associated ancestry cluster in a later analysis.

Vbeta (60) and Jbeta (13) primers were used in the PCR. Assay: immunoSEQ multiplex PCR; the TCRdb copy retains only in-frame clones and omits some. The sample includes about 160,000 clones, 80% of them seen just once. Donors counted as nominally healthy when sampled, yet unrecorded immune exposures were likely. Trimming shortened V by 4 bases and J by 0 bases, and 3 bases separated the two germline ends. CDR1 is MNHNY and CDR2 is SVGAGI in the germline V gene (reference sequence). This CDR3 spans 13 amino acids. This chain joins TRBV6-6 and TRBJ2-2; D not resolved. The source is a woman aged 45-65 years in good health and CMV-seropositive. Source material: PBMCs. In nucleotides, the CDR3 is TGTGCCAGCAGTTTTACGAACACCGGGGAGCTGTTTTTT. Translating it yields CASSFTNTGELFF.